The source of this T cell receptor (beta chain) is a study of graft-versus-host responses after intestinal transplantation. Whole-study context: Among the recipients, all got anti-thymocyte globulin induction and then tacrolimus and steroids for 2 to 3 years.

The CDR3 length is 16 residues. Looked up from germline, CDR1 is MNHNY and CDR2 is SVGAGI (reference sequence). J was trimmed by 3 bases and V by 6 bases; bases with no gene match: 6. The method was immunoSEQ multiplex PCR; TCRdb's version includes in-frame clones alone and lacks a portion of them. The table lists tens of thousands of clones, 83% of them singletons. As concerns this clone: The antigen remains undetermined.

General study results and limits: Early post-transplant HvG declines were associated with peak circulating GvH clone levels.

Sequenced material: PBMCs, taken more than 950 days after transplant. The TCR was taken from a human patient who received an intestinal transplant, so some T cells may come from the graft donor. The chain is built from TRBV6-6 and TRBJ1-5; 12 nucleotides agree with TRBD1. The CDR3 DNA reads TGTGCCAGCAGCTCCGGGGACAGGGGGCCCAATCAGCCCCAGCATTTT. This translates into CASSSGDRGPNQPQHF.